Listed below are T cell receptor beta chains from one sample, sequenced in a study of T cells in Graves' hyperthyroidism and ophthalmopathy. TCRdb passed the multiplex PCR reads through MiXCR, listing each CDR3 protein once. The sample shows some 400,000 distinct CDR3 sequences, about 14% of them seen only once. Sequencing used blood. These receptors came from a man between 25 and 39 years old with Graves' hyperthyroidism that later progressed to Graves' ophthalmopathy. Both conserved end residues are part of each CDR3. A D gene is named only where the DNA matches it firmly. The listing skips clone size in some rows; elsewhere it reads once, few, many or a size class.

j_gene	v_gene	abundance	d_gene	len	CDR3aa	CDR3nt
TRBJ2-5	TRBV4-1	-	TRBD1	15	CASSQVQGAPETQYF	TGCGCCAGCAGCCAAGTGCAGGGGGCGCCGGAGACCCAGTACTTC
TRBJ1-1	TRBV20-1	-	-	13	CSASRAGRTEAFF	TGCAGTGCTAGTAGGGCAGGCCGCACTGAAGCTTTCTTT
TRBJ1-1	TRBV12-5	many	-	17	CASGLVRVGRRGTEAFF	TGTGCTAGTGGTTTGGTACGGGTAGGGCGCCGGGGGACTGAAGCTTTCTTT
TRBJ2-2	TRBV6-1	-	-	15	CASRDYTANTGELFF	TGTGCCAGCAGAGATTACACCGCGAACACCGGGGAGCTGTTTTTT
TRBJ2-7	TRBV19	-	-	12	CASSENSYEQYF	TGTGCCAGTAGTGAGAATTCCTACGAGCAGTACTTC
TRBJ2-1	TRBV20-1	-	-	17	CSAREASWGGGANEQFF	TGCAGTGCTAGAGAAGCCTCCTGGGGGGGGGGGGCCAATGAGCAGTTCTTC
TRBJ2-5	TRBV25-1	few	TRBD2	14	CASSERGGRETQYF	TGTGCCAGCAGTGAGCGGGGGGGCAGGGAGACCCAGTACTTC
TRBJ2-4	TRBV19	-	-	17	CASSRTSPRLAKNIQYF	TGTGCCAGTAGTCGTACTAGCCCCCGCTTAGCCAAAAACATTCAGTACTTC
TRBJ1-4	TRBV5-5	many	-	14	CASSSDRAYEKLFF	TGTGCCAGCAGCTCGGACAGAGCCTATGAAAAACTGTTTTTT
TRBJ2-1	TRBV7-7	few	TRBD2	17	CASSRDPVPSGDNEQFF	TGTGCCAGCAGCCGTGACCCCGTCCCCAGCGGGGACAATGAGCAGTTCTTC
TRBJ1-6	TRBV9	-	TRBD1	14	CASSSGGPNSPLHF	TGTGCCAGCAGCTCAGGGGGACCTAATTCACCCCTCCACTTT
TRBJ1-5	TRBV20-1	few	TRBD1	15	CSARPSGTGNQPQHF	TGCAGTGCTAGACCCTCCGGGACAGGCAATCAGCCCCAGCATTTT
TRBJ2-7	TRBV12-3/TRBV12-4	-	-	12	CASCSGGYEQYF	TGTGCCAGCTGTTCGGGCGGCTACGAGCAGTACTTC
TRBJ2-7	TRBV7-9	many	-	13	CASSPDVGYEQYF	TGTGCCAGCAGCCCCGACGTGGGCTACGAGCAGTACTTC
TRBJ1-3	TRBV20-1	many	-	13	CSARDPNGNTIYF	TGCAGTGCTAGAGATCCGAATGGAAACACCATATATTTT
TRBJ2-7	TRBV5-1	few	TRBD2	14	CASRYLAGGYEQYF	TGCGCCAGCAGGTATCTAGCGGGGGGCTACGAGCAGTACTTC
TRBJ1-5	TRBV27	many	-	15	CASIRRALISQPQHF	TGTGCCAGCATTAGAAGGGCGTTGATAAGTCAGCCCCAGCATTTT
TRBJ2-1	TRBV28	-	-	18	CASSYDLYRGSSYNEQFF	TGTGCCAGCAGTTACGACCTCTACCGGGGGAGCTCCTACAATGAGCAGTTCTTC
TRBJ1-4	TRBV5-1	many	-	14	CASSPGALREKLFF	TGCGCCAGCAGCCCGGGGGCGTTACGTGAAAAACTGTTTTTT
TRBJ1-5	TRBV7-9	-	-	14	CASSHEGGSQPQHF	TGTGCCAGCAGCCACGAGGGGGGGAGTCAGCCCCAGCATTTT
TRBJ1-1	TRBV6-1	-	TRBD1	15	CASSAHTGEDTEAFF	TGTGCCAGCAGTGCCCACACAGGGGAGGATACTGAAGCTTTCTTT
TRBJ2-3	TRBV4-1	-	-	14	CASSQSASTDTQYF	TGCGCCAGCAGCCAAAGCGCCAGCACAGATACGCAGTATTTT
TRBJ2-6	TRBV6-1	many	-	15	CASRVQGYGANVLTF	TGTGCCAGCAGGGTCCAGGGTTACGGGGCCAACGTCCTGACTTTC
TRBJ2-1	TRBV20-1	few	-	15	CSASAGWGSYNEQFF	TGCAGTGCTAGCGCTGGGTGGGGCTCCTACAATGAGCAGTTCTTC
TRBJ2-3	TRBV11-2	many	-	13	CASSLEGPDTQYF	TGTGCCAGCAGCTTGGAGGGCCCAGATACGCAGTATTTT
TRBJ1-4	TRBV7-9	few	TRBD1	12	CASSYTGVKLFF	TGTGCCAGCAGCTACACAGGGGTGAAACTGTTTTTT
TRBJ2-7	TRBV4-1	-	-	15	CASSLEKGWVYEQYF	TGCGCCAGCAGCCTCGAAAAGGGGTGGGTCTACGAGCAGTACTTC
TRBJ1-1	TRBV28	many	-	17	CASSLDHRDLMNTEAFF	TGTGCCAGCAGTTTGGACCACAGGGACCTCATGAACACTGAAGCTTTCTTT
TRBJ1-1	TRBV6-5	few	-	14	CASSYSFGGTEAFF	TGTGCCAGCAGTTACTCGTTTGGGGGCACTGAAGCTTTCTTT
TRBJ1-2	TRBV2	many	TRBD1	13	CASRQDRGNGYTF	TGTGCCAGCAGACAGGACAGGGGCAACGGCTACACCTTC
TRBJ2-7	TRBV4-1	few	TRBD2	16	CASSHRSSGGEYEQYF	TGCGCCAGCAGCCACCGCTCTAGCGGGGGGGAATACGAGCAGTACTTC
TRBJ2-4	TRBV20-1	few	-	18	CSAKFMVAEVLAKNIQYF	TGCAGTGCCAAGTTTATGGTAGCGGAAGTACTAGCCAAAAACATTCAGTACTTC
TRBJ2-2	TRBV15	-	-	13	CATSIGSTGELFF	TGTGCCACCAGCATAGGGAGCACCGGGGAGCTGTTTTTT
TRBJ2-2	TRBV20-1	few	-	13	CSARGQYTGELFF	TGCAGTGCTAGAGGCCAGTACACCGGGGAGCTGTTTTTT
TRBJ1-1	TRBV27	-	-	13	CASSFQRGTEAFF	TGTGCCAGCAGTTTCCAACGAGGCACTGAAGCTTTCTTT
TRBJ1-1	TRBV5-4	few	-	12	CASSRDVAEAFF	TGTGCCAGCAGCCGGGACGTGGCTGAAGCTTTCTTT
TRBJ1-2	TRBV7-9	many	TRBD1	16	CASSLAGPDREKGYTF	TGTGCCAGCAGCTTAGCGGGGCCTGACAGGGAAAAGGGCTACACCTTC
TRBJ1-1	TRBV28	many	-	14	CASSFRGAGTEAFF	TGTGCCAGCAGTTTCAGGGGCGCCGGTACTGAAGCTTTCTTT
TRBJ1-1	TRBV2	many	-	14	CASSGGGRRTEAFF	TGTGCCAGCAGTGGGGGTGGGAGGAGGACTGAAGCTTTCTTT
TRBJ1-5	TRBV4-1	few	TRBD1	15	CASSLRTGDHQPQHF	TGCGCCAGCAGCCTCCGGACAGGGGACCATCAGCCCCAGCATTTT
TRBJ1-4	TRBV7-6	-	-	16	CASSISVWGQGEKLFF	TGTGCCAGCAGCATCTCGGTCTGGGGGCAGGGTGAAAAACTGTTTTTT
TRBJ2-5	TRBV12-3/TRBV12-4	many	-	14	CASSFGTLQETQYF	TGTGCCAGCAGTTTCGGGACACTCCAAGAGACCCAGTACTTC
TRBJ2-5	TRBV7-7	-	-	15	CASSLGQGGGETQYF	TGTGCTAGCAGCTTAGGACAGGGCGGGGGGGAGACCCAGTACTTC
TRBJ2-1	TRBV7-9	-	-	18	CASSLARTTLGGYNEQFF	TGTGCCAGCAGCTTAGCTCGGACAACCCTGGGGGGCTACAATGAGCAGTTCTTC
TRBJ2-5	TRBV28	few	TRBD1	17	CASSIHRGLWDRETQYF	TGTGCCAGCAGTATCCACAGGGGCCTTTGGGACAGGGAGACCCAGTACTTC
TRBJ1-1	TRBV19	-	-	15	CASSILPGMNTEAFF	TGTGCCAGTAGTATTCTCCCGGGTATGAACACTGAAGCTTTCTTT
TRBJ1-2	TRBV29-1	many	-	14	CSARPTPGGDGYTF	TGCAGCGCCCGCCCGACGCCGGGGGGCGACGGCTACACCTTC
TRBJ2-5	TRBV18	few	-	13	CASSYTAQETQYF	TGTGCCAGCTCCTACACGGCTCAAGAGACCCAGTACTTC
TRBJ2-3	TRBV11-2	many	-	13	CASSLDPRDTQYF	TGTGCCAGCAGCTTGGACCCCAGAGATACGCAGTATTTT
TRBJ1-5	TRBV12-3/TRBV12-4	many	TRBD1	15	CASSHRTGGYQPQHF	TGTGCCAGCAGCCACAGGACAGGGGGCTATCAGCCCCAGCATTTT
TRBJ1-1	TRBV12-3/TRBV12-4	many	-	13	CASSHSRDAEAFF	TGTGCCAGCAGTCACTCTAGGGACGCTGAAGCTTTCTTT